This T cell receptor (beta chain) was found in a study of PD-1 blockade in classical Hodgkin lymphoma. Across the study: Patients were administered nivolumab (3 mg/kg intravenously) every 2 weeks. Study results and caveats: Relapsed/refractory patients reportedly had the lowest baseline TCR diversity, below newly diagnosed patients, who were below healthy donors. By C4D1, CD4+ diversity increased significantly, especially in complete responders.

Note on this clone: The antigen is unknown.

After autologous stem cell transplantation all patients relapsed, and prior brentuximab vedotin exposure differed between cohorts. Using immunoSEQ multiplex PCR, the repertoire was profiled, and TCRdb retains in-frame clones only, with some absent. The sample contains about 110,000 clones, 80% to 90% of which appear only once. V was shortened by 0 bases and J by 9 bases, with 3 bases between the two germline ends. The V gene's germline CDR1 is SGHRS and CDR2 YFSETQ. The CDR3 extends over 11 amino acids. This TCR was sampled from a human donor with classical Hodgkin lymphoma. This specimen consisted of peripheral blood mononuclear cells (PBMCs), obtained before the second cycle of nivolumab. The gene calls are TRBV5-1 and TRBJ2-2; D not resolved. CDR3 nucleotides: TGCGCCAGCAGCTTGGAATGGGAGCTGTTTTTT. Translating it yields CASSLEWELFF.